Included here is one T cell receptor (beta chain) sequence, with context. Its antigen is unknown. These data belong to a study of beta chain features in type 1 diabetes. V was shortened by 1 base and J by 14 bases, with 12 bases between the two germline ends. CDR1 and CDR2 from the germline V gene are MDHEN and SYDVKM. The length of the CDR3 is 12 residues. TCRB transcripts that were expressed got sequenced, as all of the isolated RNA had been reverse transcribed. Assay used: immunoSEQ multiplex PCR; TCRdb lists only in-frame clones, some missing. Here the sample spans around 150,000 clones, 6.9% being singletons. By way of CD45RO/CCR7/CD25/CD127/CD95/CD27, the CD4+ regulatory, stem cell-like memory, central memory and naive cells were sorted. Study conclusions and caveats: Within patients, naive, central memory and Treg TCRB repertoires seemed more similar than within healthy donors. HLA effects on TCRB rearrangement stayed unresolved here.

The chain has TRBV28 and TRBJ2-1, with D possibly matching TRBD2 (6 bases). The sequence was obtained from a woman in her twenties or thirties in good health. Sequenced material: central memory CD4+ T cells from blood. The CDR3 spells CASSLSRLVKFF. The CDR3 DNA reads TGTGCCAGCAGTTTATCAAGACTAGTTAAGTTCTTC.